This TCR beta chain was recorded in a study of cytomegalovirus exposure and HLA in healthy donors. Study-level findings and limits: Most TCRs appeared rarely, but some public TCRs recurred in many donors. There were reportedly fewer N-insertions in an Asian-associated ancestry cluster than the roughly 670-donor mean, in a later analysis.

Remarks on this clone: Its antigen is currently unknown.

Primers: 60 Vbeta forward and 13 Jbeta reverse. In the authors' workflow: Per a later analysis, the number of unique TCR beta chains was about 80 million, of which around 9.9 million were shared. Clones were read by immunoSEQ multiplex PCR, and TCRdb kept only the in-frame ones, dropping some. The V and J calls and clone size come from that table; D and trimming were worked out from the DNA. The data contain approximately 46,000 clones, 65% to 80% of them singletons. The J segment lost 4 bases and the V segment lost 2 bases, leaving 3 bases of the junction unmatched. CDR3 size: 13 residues. Germline CDR1 and CDR2: GTSNPN and SVGIG (reference sequence).

The sample comprised PBMCs. The receptor comes from a man aged 25 to 40 in good health and CMV-seronegative. The V gene is TRBV30, the J gene TRBJ1-2; TRBD1 agrees at 8 bases. DNA for the CDR3: TGTGCCTGGAGTTGGCAGGGGGCCTATGGCTACACCTTC. Translating it yields CAWSWQGAYGYTF.